A single sample gave rise to the 12 T cell receptor beta chains below, sequenced in a study of blood T cell repertoires in COVID-19. TCRdb's copy holds only in-frame clones and misses some; the assay was immunoSEQ multiplex PCR. Of fewer than 130,000 clones in the sample, around 66% were seen once. Sequencing was performed on peripheral blood. The receptors were sampled from a man older than 75 with acute or convalescent COVID-19.

The chain employs TRBV5-4 and TRBJ1-5; D is undetermined. V dropped 2 bases and J dropped 6 bases, with 18 bases sitting between them. The CDR3 spans 16 residues. The germline V gene has CDR1 SGHNT and CDR2 YYREEE (reference sequence). The CDR3 region is CASSFGGGLKGQPQHF. CDR3 bases: TGTGCCAGCAGCTTCGGTGGAGGTCTCAAGGGTCAGCCCCAGCATTTT.

The chain couples TRBV7-2 to TRBJ2-1, with D hard to call. The CDR3 is 13 residues long. The ends were cut back, 5 bases at V and 0 bases at J, with 5 bases in the middle. Germline V gene lookup returns CDR1 SGHTA and CDR2 FQGNSA. CDR3 residues: CASSGNSYNEQFF. In DNA form, the CDR3 reads TGTGCCAGCAGCGGCAACTCCTACAATGAGCAGTTCTTC.

In DNA form, the CDR3 reads TGTGCCAGCAGTCTCCCGGGAGCCTATGGCTACACCTTC. Translation gives CASSLPGAYGYTF. The rearrangement links TRBV6-2 or TRBV6-3 to TRBJ1-2; D not resolved. Deletions cut 5 bases from V and 4 bases from J, with 11 bases between. This CDR3 is built from 13 residues. Per germline, CDR1 MNHEY and CDR2 SVGEGT.

The chain recombines TRBV4-3 with TRBJ1-5; TRBD1 matches at 8 bases. There are 15 residues in the CDR3. Looked up from germline, CDR1 is LGHNA and CDR2 is YSLEER. V shed 3 bases and J 5 bases; nucleotides not matched to a gene: 6. The CDR3 is CASSHDRGRDQPQHF. CDR3 DNA sequence: TGCGCCAGCAGCCATGACAGGGGTAGGGATCAGCCCCAGCATTTT.

The chain has TRBV2 and TRBJ2-7; 10 nucleotides match TRBD2. V trimming: 2 bases; J trimming: 0 bases; junction bases outside the gene matches: 7. Germline assignment: CDR1 SNHLY and CDR2 FYNNEI. The CDR3 loop spans 17 amino acids. CDR3 region: CASSERLLAGNSYEQYF. The CDR3 DNA sequence: TGTGCCAGCAGTGAAAGGTTACTAGCGGGAAACTCCTACGAGCAGTACTTC.

The rearrangement joins TRBV12-3 or TRBV12-4 to TRBJ1-2; D unclear. V lost 6 bases and J lost 7, with 15 bases in between. CDR3 length: 13 amino acids. The CDR3 reads CASSQLREGGYTF. CDR3 DNA: TGTGCCAGCAGCCAGCTTCGGGAAGGTGGCTACACCTTC.

This clone has a count of ten or more. J is TRBJ2-1 and V is TRBV7-3; TRBD1 matches 12 bases. Germline CDR1 reads SGHTA; CDR2 reads FQGTGA. V was pared by 2 bases and J by 8 bases, with 4 bases of the junction left unmatched. CDR3 length: 15 amino acids. The CDR3 is CASSLGTGGAYEQFF. Written as DNA, the CDR3 is TGTGCCAGCAGCTTAGGGACAGGGGGCGCGTATGAGCAGTTCTTC. Combining the CDR3 with reference TRBV7-3 and TRBJ2-1 gives the whole variable domain GAGVSQTPSNKVTEKGKYVELRCDPISGHTALYWYRQSLGQGPEFLIYFQGTGAADDSGLPNDRFFAVRPEGSVSTLKIQRTERGDSAVYLCASSLGTGGAYEQFFGPGTRLTVL.

The V gene is TRBV28, the J gene TRBJ2-7; 10 bases align to TRBD2. CDR3 length equals 15 residues. Per germline, CDR1 MDHEN and CDR2 SYDVKM. Losses at the gene ends were 3 bases for V and 5 bases for J; bases not matched to a gene: 7. Written as DNA, the CDR3 is TGTGCCAGCAGTTTGACACTAGCGGGATGGGACGAGCAGTACTTC. Its translation is CASSLTLAGWDEQYF.

The genes are TRBV11-1 and TRBJ2-7; TRBD2 matches at 9 bases. CDR1 and CDR2 from the germline V gene are SGHAT and FQDESV (reference sequence). Trimming at V came to 2 bases and at J to 3 bases, leaving 5 bases not matched to a gene. This CDR3 is built from 15 residues. In DNA, the CDR3 is TGTGCCAGCAGCTTATCCGGGACTAGCTTCTACGAGCAGTACTTC. Amino acids: CASSLSGTSFYEQYF.

The rearrangement links TRBV27 to TRBJ2-7; D gene uncertain. The germline V gene encodes CDR1 MNHEY and CDR2 SMNVEV (reference sequence). The length of the CDR3 is 12 residues. Trimming removed 10 bases from V and 0 bases from J, with 10 bases in between. The CDR3 protein is CATFSSSYEQYF. CDR3 in DNA: TGTGCCACCTTTTCCAGCTCCTACGAGCAGTACTTC.

J is TRBJ2-7 and V is TRBV6-5; 9 nucleotides match TRBD1. Germline CDR1 and CDR2: MNHEY and SVGAGI. Trimming at V came to 5 bases and at J to 7 bases, leaving 9 bases not matched to a gene. The CDR3 totals 14 residues. For the CDR3, the DNA is TGTGCCAGCAGTCGAGGACAGGGGACAGGAGAGCAGTACTTC. Residues: CASSRGQGTGEQYF.

The CDR3 bases are TGCGCCAGCAGCAGGGACTGGAATCAGCCCCAGCATTTT. This gives the protein CASSRDWNQPQHF. J is TRBJ1-5 and V is TRBV10-2; maybe TRBD1 (5 bases). CDR1 is WSHSY, CDR2 SAAADI, per germline. Trimming took 6 bases from V and 4 from J, leaving 10 bases between them. The CDR3 totals 13 residues.